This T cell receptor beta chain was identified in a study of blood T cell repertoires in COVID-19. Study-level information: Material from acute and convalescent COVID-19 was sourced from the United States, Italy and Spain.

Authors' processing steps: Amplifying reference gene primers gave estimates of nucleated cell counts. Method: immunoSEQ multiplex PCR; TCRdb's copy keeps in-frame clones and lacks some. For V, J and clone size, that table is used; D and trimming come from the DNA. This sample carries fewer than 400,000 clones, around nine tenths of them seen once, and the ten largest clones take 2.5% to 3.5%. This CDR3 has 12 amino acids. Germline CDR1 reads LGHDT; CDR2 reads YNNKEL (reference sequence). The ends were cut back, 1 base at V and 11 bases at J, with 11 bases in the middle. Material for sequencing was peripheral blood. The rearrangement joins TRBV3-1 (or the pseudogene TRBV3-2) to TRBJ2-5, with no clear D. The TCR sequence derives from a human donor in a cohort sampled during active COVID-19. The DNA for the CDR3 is TGTGCCAGCAGCCAAGTAAAGTCGGAGCAGTACTTC. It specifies CASSQVKSEQYF.